This TCR beta chain was found in a study of blood T cell repertoires in COVID-19. Across the study: PBMCs, B-cell-depleted T cells, or T cells were the source of the cDNA or gDNA that made up the material.

Germline V gene data show CDR1 as MNHNS and CDR2 as SASEGT. The ends were cut back, 1 base at V and 4 bases at J, with 16 bases in the middle. The CDR3 runs 16 residues. This clone was observed once. In the source study's methods: Reference gene primer amplification gave estimated nucleated cell counts. Assay used: immunoSEQ multiplex PCR; TCRdb lists only in-frame clones, some missing. That table furnishes V, J and clone size, whereas the DNA furnished D and trimming. Here the sample spans 40,000 or so clones, 87% being singletons. Recruited during active infection, patients (from Seattle) were subsequently followed longitudinally.

The sequence was obtained from a man between 60 and 75 years old with COVID-19, enrolled during active disease. Sequencing input: peripheral blood. V gene TRBV6-1 combines with J gene TRBJ1-1, with a tentative D call TRBD1 (6 bases). The CDR3 loop reads CASSEGYRGASTEAFF. In nucleotides, the CDR3 is TGTGCCAGCAGTGAAGGGTACCGGGGGGCGAGCACTGAAGCTTTCTTT.